Presented here are 9 T cell receptor beta chains from one specimen sequenced in a study of Ad26.COV2.S vaccination and SARS-CoV-2 variants. Using immunoSEQ multiplex PCR, the repertoire was profiled, and TCRdb retains in-frame clones only, with some absent. This table holds around 420,000 clones, over 75% found once. Documented treatment: 15 to 20 received Ad26.COV2.S at low or high dose, single or two shots; about five received placebo; per-sample allocation not given. After the first vaccine or placebo injection, samples were drawn on day 63. Specimen: peripheral blood, collected in a trial of Ad26.COV2.S vaccine versus placebo. The receptors stem from a person aged 18-60 years who received the Ad26.COV2.S COVID-19 vaccine or a placebo.

This clone was observed a handful of times. V usage is TRBV12-3 or TRBV12-4 and J usage is TRBJ2-5; D not resolved. CDR3 length: 11 amino acids. Trimming stripped 6 bases from V and 0 bases from J, with 2 bases between. CDR3 region: CASSYQETQYF. The CDR3 DNA reads as TGTGCCAGCAGCTACCAAGAGACCCAGTACTTC.

The rearrangement joins TRBV5-6 to TRBJ2-7, with TRBD1 matching over 9 bases. Germline V gene data show CDR1 as SGHDT and CDR2 as YYEEEE. The CDR3 is made up of 14 amino acids. V lost 0 bases and J lost 5; bases outside the gene matches: 3. CDR3 in amino acids: CASSLGDRAHEQYF. The CDR3 bases are TGTGCCAGCAGCTTGGGGGACAGGGCCCACGAGCAGTACTTC. The entire variable domain, with the rest obtained from reference TRBV5-6 and TRBJ2-7, is as follows: DAGVTQSPTHLIKTRGQQVTLRCSPKSGHDTVSWYQQALGQGPQFIFQYYEEEERQRGNFPDRFSGHQFPNYSSELNVNALLLGDSALYLCASSLGDRAHEQYFGPGTRLTVT.

This chain uses TRBV5-1 with TRBJ2-7, with TRBD1 matching over 7 bases. CDR3 length: 14 residues. J gave up 5 bases and V 4 bases, and 9 bases lay outside the gene matches. Germline-derived CDR1 and CDR2 are SGHRS and YFSETQ. CDR3 bases: TGCGCCAGCAGCCCAGGGGTGACAGGGAACGAGCAGTACTTC. Translated: CASSPGVTGNEQYF. The full variable domain, with the rest looked up from reference TRBV5-1 and TRBJ2-7, is KAGVTQTPRYLIKTRGQQVTLSCSPISGHRSVSWYQQTPGQGLQFLFEYFSETQRNKGNFPGRFSGRQFSNSRSEMNVSTLELGDSALYLCASSPGVTGNEQYFGPGTRLTVT.

The sample holds one count of this clone. The chain links TRBV6-5 to TRBJ2-7, with TRBD2 matching 7 bases. Trimming cost V 7 bases and J 4 bases; bases outside gene matches: 10. Germline CDR1 MNHEY, CDR2 SVGAGI. This CDR3 has 14 amino acids. The CDR3 sequence: CASTRAGNPYEQYF. CDR3 DNA: TGTGCCAGCACCCGAGCGGGGAACCCTTACGAGCAGTACTTC.

This sequence joins TRBV6-1 and TRBJ2-3; weak D call: TRBD1 (6 bases). This CDR3 spans 16 amino acids. The V gene lost 1 base and the J gene lost 10 bases, with 21 bases spanning the gap. Germline CDR1 and CDR2: MNHNS and SASEGT. The chain's CDR3 is CASSEDTGPWQVPQYF. CDR3 sequence (DNA): TGTGCCAGCAGTGAAGACACAGGGCCCTGGCAGGTTCCGCAGTATTTT.

Of note for this clone: Other DNA sequences in the same sample also yield this CDR3. The chain couples TRBV28 to TRBJ1-4; D gene ambiguous. The CDR3 extends over 11 amino acids. Per the germline V gene, CDR1 is MDHEN and CDR2 is SYDVKM. Trimming shortened V by 3 bases and J by 7 bases, and 3 bases separated the two germline ends. The CDR3 spells CASSLGEKLFF. DNA for the CDR3: TGTGCCAGCAGTTTGGGTGAAAAACTGTTTTTT.

The V and J genes are TRBV30 and TRBJ1-2; 10 bases align to TRBD1. This CDR3 has 13 residues. Germline lookup yields CDR1 GTSNPN and CDR2 SVGIG (reference sequence). V dropped 2 bases and J dropped 8; count of bases not matched to a gene: 5. As DNA, the CDR3 is TGTGCCTGGAGTACTGGGACAGGGGTCGGCTACACCTTC. Encoded protein: CAWSTGTGVGYTF.

The rearrangement uses TRBV27 and TRBJ2-5, with TRBD1 as a possible D gene (8 bases). V lost 7 bases, J lost 5 bases, and 23 bases lay in between. Germline-derived CDR1 and CDR2 are MNHEY and SMNVEV (reference sequence). CDR3 length: 16 amino acids. CDR3 residues: CASTHTGGTTDETQYF. The CDR3 nucleotides read TGTGCCAGCACTCATACAGGGGGGACTACGGATGAGACCCAGTACTTC.

The chain links TRBV12-3 or TRBV12-4 to TRBJ1-2; perhaps TRBD1 as D (5 bases). V shed 6 bases and J shed 5 bases, with 13 bases lying between them. The CDR3 covers 13 residues. CDR3 residues: CASSFRDAYGYTF. The CDR3 DNA sequence: TGTGCCAGCAGCTTCCGGGACGCTTATGGCTACACCTTC.